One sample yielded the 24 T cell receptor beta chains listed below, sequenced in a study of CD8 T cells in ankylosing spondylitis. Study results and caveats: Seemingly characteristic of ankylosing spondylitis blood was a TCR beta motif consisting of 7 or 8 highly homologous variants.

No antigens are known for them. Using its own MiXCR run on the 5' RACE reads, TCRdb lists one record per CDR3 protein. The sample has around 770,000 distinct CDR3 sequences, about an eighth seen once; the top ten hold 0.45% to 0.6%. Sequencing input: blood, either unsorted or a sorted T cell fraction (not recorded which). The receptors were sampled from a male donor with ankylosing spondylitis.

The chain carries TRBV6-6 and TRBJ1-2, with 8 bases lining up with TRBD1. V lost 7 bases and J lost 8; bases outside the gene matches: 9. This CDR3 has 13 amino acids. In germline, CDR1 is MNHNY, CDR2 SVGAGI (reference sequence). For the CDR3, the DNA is TGTGCCAGCATCTCCGGACAGGGAAGCGGCTACACCTTC. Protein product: CASISGQGSGYTF.

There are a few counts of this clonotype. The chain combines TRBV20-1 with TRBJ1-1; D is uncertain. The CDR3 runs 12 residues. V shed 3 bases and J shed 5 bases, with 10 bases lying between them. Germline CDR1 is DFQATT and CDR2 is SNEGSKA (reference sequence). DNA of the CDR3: TGCAGTGCTAGGACCCCCAGGACTGAAGCTTTCTTT. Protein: CSARTPRTEAFF.

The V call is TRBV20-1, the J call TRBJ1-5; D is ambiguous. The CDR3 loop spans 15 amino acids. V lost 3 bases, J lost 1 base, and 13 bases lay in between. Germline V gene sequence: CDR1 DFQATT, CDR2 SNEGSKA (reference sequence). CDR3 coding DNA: TGCAGTGCTAGGATCGGTTCTCGGAGCAATCAGCCCCAGCATTTT. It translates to CSARIGSRSNQPQHF.

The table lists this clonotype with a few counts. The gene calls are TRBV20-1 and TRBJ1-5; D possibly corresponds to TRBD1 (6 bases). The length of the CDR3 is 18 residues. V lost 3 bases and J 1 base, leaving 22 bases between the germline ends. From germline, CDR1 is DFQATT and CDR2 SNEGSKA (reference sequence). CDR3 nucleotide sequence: TGCAGTGCTAGCGACCGACAGGATGTAGGATTCAGCAATCAGCCCCAGCATTTT. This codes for CSASDRQDVGFSNQPQHF.

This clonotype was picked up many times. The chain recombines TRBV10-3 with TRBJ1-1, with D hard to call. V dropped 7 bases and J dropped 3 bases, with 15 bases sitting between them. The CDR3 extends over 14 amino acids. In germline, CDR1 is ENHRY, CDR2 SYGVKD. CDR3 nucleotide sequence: TGTGCCATCACCCTAGACCACGCCGACACTGAAGCTTTCTTT. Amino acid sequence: CAITLDHADTEAFF.

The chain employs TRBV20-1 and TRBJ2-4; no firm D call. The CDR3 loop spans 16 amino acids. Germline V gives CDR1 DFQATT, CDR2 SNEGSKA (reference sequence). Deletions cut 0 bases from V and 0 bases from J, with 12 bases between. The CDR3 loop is CSARDRDRIAKNIQYF. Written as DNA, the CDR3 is TGCAGTGCTAGAGATAGGGATCGAATAGCCAAAAACATTCAGTACTTC.

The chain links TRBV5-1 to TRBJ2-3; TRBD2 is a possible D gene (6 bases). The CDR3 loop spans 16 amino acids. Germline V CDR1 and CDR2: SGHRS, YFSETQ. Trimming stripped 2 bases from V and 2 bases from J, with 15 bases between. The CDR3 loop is CASSFGTVPITDTQYF. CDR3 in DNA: TGCGCCAGCAGCTTCGGGACTGTGCCCATCACAGATACGCAGTATTTT.

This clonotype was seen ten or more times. The CDR3 nucleotides are TGTGCCAGCAGCTTAGTGACAGGCGGGGGGCGAGATACGCAGTATTTT. Protein product: CASSLVTGGGRDTQYF. The chain couples TRBV7-2 to TRBJ2-3, with TRBD2 matching over 8 bases. The germline CDR1 and CDR2 sequences are SGHTA and FQGNSA. Losses at the gene ends were 1 base for V and 5 bases for J; bases not matched to a gene: 8. This CDR3 has 16 amino acids.

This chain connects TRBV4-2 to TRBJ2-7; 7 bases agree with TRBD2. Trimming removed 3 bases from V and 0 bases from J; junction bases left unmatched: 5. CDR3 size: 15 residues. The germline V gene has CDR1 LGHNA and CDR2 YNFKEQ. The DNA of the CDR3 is TGTGCCAGCAGCCAGGTAATAGCGGGCTCCTACGAGCAGTACTTC. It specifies CASSQVIAGSYEQYF.

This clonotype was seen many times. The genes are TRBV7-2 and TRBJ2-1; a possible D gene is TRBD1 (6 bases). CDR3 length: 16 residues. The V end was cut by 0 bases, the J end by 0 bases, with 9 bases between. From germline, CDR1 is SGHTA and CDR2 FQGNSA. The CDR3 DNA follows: TGTGCCAGCAGCTTAGCCAGGGGATTCTCCTACAATGAGCAGTTCTTC. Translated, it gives CASSLARGFSYNEQFF.

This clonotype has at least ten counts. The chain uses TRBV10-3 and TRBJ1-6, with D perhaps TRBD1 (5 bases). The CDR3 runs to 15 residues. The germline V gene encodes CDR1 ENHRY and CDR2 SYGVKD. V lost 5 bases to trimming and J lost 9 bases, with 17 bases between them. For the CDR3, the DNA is TGTGCCATCAGTCAGGGACCTGGCCAAGGTTCACCCCTCCACTTT. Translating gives CAISQGPGQGSPLHF.

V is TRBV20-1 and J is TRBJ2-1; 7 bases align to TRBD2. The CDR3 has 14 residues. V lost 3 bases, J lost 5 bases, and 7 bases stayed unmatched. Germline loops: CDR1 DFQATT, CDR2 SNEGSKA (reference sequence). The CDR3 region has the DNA TGCAGTGCTAGTGGCGGGAGTCCCAACAATGAGCAGTTCTTC. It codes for CSASGGSPNNEQFF.

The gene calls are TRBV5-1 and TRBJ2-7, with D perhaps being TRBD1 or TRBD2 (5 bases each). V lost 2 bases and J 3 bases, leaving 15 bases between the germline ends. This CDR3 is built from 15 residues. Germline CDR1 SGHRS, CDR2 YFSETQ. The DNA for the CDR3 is TGCGCCAGCAGCTTCTCCGGGACGGTGATCTACGAGCAGTACTTC. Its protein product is CASSFSGTVIYEQYF.

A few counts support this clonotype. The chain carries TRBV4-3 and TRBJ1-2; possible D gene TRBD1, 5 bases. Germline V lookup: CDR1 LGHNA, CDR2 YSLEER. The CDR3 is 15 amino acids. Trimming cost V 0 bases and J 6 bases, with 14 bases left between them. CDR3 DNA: TGCGCCAGCAGCCAAGAACGGGGCAGGGAACATGGCTACACCTTC. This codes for CASSQERGREHGYTF.

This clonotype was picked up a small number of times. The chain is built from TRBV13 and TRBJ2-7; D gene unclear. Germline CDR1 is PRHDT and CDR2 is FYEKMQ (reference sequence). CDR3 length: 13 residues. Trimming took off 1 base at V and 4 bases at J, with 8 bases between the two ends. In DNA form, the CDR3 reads TGTGCCAGCAGCTTAGTCAAGGCTTACGAGCAGTACTTC. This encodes CASSLVKAYEQYF. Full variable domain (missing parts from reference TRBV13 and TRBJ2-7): AAGVIQSPRHLIKEKRETATLKCYPIPRHDTVYWYQQGPGQDPQFLISFYEKMQSDKGSIPDRFSAQQFSDYHSELNMSSLELGDSALYFCASSLVKAYEQYFGPGTRLTVT.

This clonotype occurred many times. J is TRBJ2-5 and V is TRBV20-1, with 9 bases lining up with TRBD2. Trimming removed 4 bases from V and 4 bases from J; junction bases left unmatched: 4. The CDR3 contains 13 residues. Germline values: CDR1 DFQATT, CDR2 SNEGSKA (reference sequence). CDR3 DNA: TGCAGTGCTACAAAAGCGGGAGGAGAGACCCAGTACTTC. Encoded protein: CSATKAGGETQYF.

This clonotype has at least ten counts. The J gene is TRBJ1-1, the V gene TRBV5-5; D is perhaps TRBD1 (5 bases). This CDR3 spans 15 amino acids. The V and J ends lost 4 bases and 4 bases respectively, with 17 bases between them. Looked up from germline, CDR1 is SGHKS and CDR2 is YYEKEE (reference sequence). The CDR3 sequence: CASSPGTPRRTEAFF. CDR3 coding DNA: TGTGCCAGCAGCCCCGGGACGCCGCGACGCACTGAAGCTTTCTTT.

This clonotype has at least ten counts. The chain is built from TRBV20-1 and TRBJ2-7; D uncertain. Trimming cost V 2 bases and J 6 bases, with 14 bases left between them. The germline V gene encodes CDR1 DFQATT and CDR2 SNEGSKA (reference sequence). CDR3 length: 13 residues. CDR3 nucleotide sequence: TGCAGTGCTAGACCTCCCGTAGTACGCGAGCAGTACTTC. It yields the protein CSARPPVVREQYF.

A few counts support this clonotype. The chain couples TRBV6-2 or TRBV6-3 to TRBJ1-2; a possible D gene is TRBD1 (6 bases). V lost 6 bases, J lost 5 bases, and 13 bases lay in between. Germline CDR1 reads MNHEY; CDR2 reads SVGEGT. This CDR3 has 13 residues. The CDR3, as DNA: TGTGCCAGCAGACCGGGACACCTTTATGGCTACACCTTC. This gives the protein CASRPGHLYGYTF.

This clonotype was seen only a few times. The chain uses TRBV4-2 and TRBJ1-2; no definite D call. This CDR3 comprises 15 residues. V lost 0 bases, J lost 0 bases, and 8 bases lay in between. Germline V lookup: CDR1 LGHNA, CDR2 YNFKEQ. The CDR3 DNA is TGTGCCAGCAGCCAAGATAGAAGGTCTAACTATGGCTACACCTTC. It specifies CASSQDRRSNYGYTF.

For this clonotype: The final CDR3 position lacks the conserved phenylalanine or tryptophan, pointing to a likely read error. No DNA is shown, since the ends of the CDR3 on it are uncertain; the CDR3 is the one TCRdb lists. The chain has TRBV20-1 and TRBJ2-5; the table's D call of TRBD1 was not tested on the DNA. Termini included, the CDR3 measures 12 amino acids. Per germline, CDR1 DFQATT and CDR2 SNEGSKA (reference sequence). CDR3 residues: CSAYSRAGGYRV.

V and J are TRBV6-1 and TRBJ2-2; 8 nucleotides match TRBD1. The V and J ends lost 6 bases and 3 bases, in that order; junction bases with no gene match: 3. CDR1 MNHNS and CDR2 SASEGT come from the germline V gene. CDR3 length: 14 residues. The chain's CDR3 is CASRTGADTGELFF. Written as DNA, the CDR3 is TGTGCCAGCAGGACAGGGGCGGACACCGGGGAGCTGTTTTTT.

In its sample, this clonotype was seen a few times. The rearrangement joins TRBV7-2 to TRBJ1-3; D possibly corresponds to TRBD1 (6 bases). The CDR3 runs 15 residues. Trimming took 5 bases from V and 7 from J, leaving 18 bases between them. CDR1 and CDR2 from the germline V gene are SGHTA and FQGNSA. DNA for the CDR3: TGTGCCAGCAGCCTATCGTCGGGGGCGGGGAACACCATATATTTT. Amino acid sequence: CASSLSSGAGNTIYF.

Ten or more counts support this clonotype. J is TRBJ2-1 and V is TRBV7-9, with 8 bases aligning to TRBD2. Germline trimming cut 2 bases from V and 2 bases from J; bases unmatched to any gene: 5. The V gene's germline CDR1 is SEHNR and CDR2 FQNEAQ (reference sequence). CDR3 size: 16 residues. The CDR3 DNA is TGTGCCAGCAGCTTATGGTTAGCGGGGACCTACAATGAGCAGTTCTTC. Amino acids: CASSLWLAGTYNEQFF. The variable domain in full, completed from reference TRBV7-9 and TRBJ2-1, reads DTGVSQNPRHKITKRGQNVTFRCDPISEHNRLYWYRQTLGQGPEFLTYFQNEAQLEKSRLLSDRFSAERPKGSFSTLEIQRTEQGDSAMYLCASSLWLAGTYNEQFFGPGTRLTVL.